This T cell receptor (beta chain) comes out of a study of cytomegalovirus exposure and HLA in healthy donors. Germline CDR1 reads SGHDT; CDR2 reads YYEEEE. V shed 4 bases, J shed 4 bases, and the junction held 15 bases outside the gene matches. The CDR3 covers 17 residues. This clone was counted once. Libraries were prepared by immunoSEQ multiplex PCR; TCRdb keeps only in-frame clonotypes and omits some of them. The sample lists 150,000 or so clones, approximately 94% occurring once. The V and J genes are TRBV5-6 and TRBJ2-5; 8 bases line up with TRBD1. The sequencing input was PBMCs. This clonotype was sampled from a man aged 18 to 29 in good health and CMV-seropositive. For the CDR3, the DNA is TGTGCCAGCAGCCTGGAATTGACAGGGGCCCGTCGAGAGACCCAGTACTTC. Translation: CASSLELTGARRETQYF.